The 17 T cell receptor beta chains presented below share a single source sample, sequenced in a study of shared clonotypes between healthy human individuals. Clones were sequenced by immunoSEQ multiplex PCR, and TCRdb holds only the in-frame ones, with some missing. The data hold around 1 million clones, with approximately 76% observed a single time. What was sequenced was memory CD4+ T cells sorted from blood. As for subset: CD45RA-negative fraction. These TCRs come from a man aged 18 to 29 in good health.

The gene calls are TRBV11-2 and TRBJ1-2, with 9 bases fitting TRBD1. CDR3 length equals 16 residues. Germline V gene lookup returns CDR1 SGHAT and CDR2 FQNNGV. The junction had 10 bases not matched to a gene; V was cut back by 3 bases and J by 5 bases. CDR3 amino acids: CASSLGPGQGFYGYTF. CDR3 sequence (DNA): TGTGCCAGCAGCTTGGGACCGGGACAGGGTTTTTATGGCTACACCTTC.

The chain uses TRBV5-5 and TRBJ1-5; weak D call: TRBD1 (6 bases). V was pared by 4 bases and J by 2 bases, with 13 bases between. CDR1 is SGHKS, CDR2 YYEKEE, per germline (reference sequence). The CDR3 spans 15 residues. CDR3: CASSEVGGRNQPQHF. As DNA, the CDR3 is TGTGCCAGCAGCGAAGTAGGGGGTCGCAATCAGCCCCAGCATTTT. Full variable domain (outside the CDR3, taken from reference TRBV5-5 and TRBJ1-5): DAGVTQSPTHLIKTRGQQVTLRCSPISGHKSVSWYQQVLGQGPQFIFQYYEKEERGRGNFPDRFSARQFPNYSSELNVNALLLGDSALYLCASSEVGGRNQPQHFGDGTRLSIL.

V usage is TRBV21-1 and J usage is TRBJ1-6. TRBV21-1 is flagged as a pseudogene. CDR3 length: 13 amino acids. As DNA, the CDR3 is TGTGCCAGCAGCGCCCGAGCAAATTCACCCCTCCACTTT. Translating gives CASSARANSPLHF.

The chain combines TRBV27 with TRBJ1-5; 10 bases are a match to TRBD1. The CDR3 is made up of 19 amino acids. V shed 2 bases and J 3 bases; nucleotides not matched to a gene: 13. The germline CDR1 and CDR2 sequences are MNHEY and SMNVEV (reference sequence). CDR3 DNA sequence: TGTGCCAGCAGTTTAGTCGGGACAGGGGCCTTAACCCCCAATCAGCCCCAGCATTTT. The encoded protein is CASSLVGTGALTPNQPQHF.

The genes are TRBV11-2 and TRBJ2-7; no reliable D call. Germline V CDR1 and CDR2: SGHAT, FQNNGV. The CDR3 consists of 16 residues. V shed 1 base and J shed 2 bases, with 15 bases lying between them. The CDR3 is CASSLGDPRVPYEQYF. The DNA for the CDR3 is TGTGCCAGCAGCTTAGGGGATCCACGGGTTCCCTACGAGCAGTACTTC.

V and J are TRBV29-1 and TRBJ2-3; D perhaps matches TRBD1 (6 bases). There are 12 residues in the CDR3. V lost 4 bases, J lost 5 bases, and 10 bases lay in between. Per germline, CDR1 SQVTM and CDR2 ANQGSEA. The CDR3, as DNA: TGCAGCGTTGTCCTAGGGGGAGATACGCAGTATTTT. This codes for CSVVLGGDTQYF.

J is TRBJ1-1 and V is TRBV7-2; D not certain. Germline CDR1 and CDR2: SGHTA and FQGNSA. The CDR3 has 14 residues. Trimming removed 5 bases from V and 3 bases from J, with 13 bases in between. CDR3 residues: CASSSPRVDTEAFF. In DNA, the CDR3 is TGTGCCAGCAGCAGCCCGCGGGTTGACACTGAAGCTTTCTTT.

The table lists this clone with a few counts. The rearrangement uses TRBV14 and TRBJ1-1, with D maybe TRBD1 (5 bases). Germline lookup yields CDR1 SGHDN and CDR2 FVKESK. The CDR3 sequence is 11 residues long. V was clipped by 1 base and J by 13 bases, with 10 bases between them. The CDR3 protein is CASSQVQVVFF. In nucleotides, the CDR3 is TGTGCCAGCAGCCAAGTACAGGTCGTTTTCTTT.

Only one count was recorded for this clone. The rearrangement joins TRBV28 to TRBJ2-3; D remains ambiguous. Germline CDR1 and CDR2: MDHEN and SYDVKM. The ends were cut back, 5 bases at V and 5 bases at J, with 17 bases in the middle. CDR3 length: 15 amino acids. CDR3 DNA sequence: TGTGCCAGCAGTCAAGACTTACTGCTGAGAGATACGCAGTATTTT. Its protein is CASSQDLLLRDTQYF.

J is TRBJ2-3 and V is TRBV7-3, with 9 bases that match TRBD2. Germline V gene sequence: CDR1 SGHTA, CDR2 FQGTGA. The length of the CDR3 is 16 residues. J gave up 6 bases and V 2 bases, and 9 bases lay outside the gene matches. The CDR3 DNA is TGTGCCAGCAGCTTAGCCCAGCGGGGGGTTGGTGATACGCAGTATTTT. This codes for CASSLAQRGVGDTQYF.

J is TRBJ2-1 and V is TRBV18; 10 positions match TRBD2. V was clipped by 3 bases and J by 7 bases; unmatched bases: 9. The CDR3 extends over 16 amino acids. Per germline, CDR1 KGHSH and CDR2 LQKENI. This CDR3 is CASSPGLSGRVNEQFF. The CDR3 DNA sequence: TGTGCCAGCTCACCGGGTCTCAGCGGGAGGGTGAATGAGCAGTTCTTC.

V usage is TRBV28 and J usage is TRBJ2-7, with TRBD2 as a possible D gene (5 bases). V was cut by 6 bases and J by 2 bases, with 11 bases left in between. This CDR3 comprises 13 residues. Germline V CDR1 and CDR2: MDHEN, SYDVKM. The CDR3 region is CASSLHGAYEQYF. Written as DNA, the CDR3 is TGTGCCAGCAGCCTACACGGGGCCTACGAGCAGTACTTC.

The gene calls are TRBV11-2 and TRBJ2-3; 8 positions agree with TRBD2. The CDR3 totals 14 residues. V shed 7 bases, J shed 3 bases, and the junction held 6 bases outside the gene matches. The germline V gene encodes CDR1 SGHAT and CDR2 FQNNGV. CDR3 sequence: CASTREGLTDTQYF. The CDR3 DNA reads TGTGCCAGCACTCGGGAGGGCTTAACAGATACGCAGTATTTT.

The CDR3 region has the DNA TGCAGTGCGTACTGGGGGAATACGCAGTATTTT. Translating gives CSAYWGNTQYF. This chain uses TRBV20-1 with TRBJ2-3; D possibly matches TRBD1 or TRBD2 (5 bases each). The V end was cut by 6 bases, the J end by 7 bases, with 11 bases between. Germline CDR1 reads DFQATT; CDR2 reads SNEGSKA (reference sequence). This CDR3 comprises 11 residues.

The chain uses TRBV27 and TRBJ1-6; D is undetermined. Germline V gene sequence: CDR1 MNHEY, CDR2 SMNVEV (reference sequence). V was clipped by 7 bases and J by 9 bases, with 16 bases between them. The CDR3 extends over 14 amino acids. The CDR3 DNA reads TGTGCCAGCACGGGTGGAGGGATCAGTTCACCCCTCCACTTT. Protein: CASTGGGISSPLHF.

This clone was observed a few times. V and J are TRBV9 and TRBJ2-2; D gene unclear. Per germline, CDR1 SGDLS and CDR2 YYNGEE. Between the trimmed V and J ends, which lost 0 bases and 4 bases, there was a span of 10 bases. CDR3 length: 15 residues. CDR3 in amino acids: CASSVARTVTGELFF. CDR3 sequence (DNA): TGTGCCAGCAGCGTAGCAAGGACGGTCACCGGGGAGCTGTTTTTT.

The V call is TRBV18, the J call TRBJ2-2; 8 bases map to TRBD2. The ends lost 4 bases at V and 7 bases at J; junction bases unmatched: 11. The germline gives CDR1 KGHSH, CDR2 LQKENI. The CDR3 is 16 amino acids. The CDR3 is CASSRNTGGPVGELFF. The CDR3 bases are TGTGCCAGCTCACGAAACACGGGAGGGCCCGTCGGGGAGCTGTTTTTT. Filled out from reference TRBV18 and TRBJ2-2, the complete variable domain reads NAGVMQNPRHLVRRRGQEARLRCSPMKGHSHVYWYRQLPEEGLKFMVYLQKENIIDESGMPKERFSAEFPKEGPSILRIQQVVRGDSAAYFCASSRNTGGPVGELFFGEGSRLTVL.